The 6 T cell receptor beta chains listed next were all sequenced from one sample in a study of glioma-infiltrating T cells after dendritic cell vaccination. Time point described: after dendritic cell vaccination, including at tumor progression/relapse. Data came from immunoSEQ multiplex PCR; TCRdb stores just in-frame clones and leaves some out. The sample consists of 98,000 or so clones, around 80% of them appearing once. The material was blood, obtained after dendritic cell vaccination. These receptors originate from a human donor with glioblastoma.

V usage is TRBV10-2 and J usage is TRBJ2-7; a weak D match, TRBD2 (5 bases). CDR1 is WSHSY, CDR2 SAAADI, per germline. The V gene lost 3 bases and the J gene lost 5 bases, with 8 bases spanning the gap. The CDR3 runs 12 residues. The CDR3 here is CASSDGVDEQYF. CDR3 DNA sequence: TGCGCCAGCAGTGACGGGGTAGACGAGCAGTACTTC.

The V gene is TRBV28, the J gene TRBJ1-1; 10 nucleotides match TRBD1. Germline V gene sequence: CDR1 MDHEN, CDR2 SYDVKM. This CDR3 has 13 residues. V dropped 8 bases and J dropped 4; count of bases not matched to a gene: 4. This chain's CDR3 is CASRDRGFTEAFF. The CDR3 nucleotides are TGTGCCAGCCGGGACAGGGGCTTCACTGAAGCTTTCTTT.

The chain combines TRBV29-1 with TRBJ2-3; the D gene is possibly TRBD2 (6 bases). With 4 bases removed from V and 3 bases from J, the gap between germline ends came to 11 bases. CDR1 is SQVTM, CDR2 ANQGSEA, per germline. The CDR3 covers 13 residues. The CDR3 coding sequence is TGCAGCGTTGCCGGGGGATTAACAGATACGCAGTATTTT. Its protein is CSVAGGLTDTQYF.

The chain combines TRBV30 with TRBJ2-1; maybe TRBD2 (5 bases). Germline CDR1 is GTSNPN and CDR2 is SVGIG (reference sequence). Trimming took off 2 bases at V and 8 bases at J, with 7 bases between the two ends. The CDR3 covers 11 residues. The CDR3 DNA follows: TGTGCCTGGAGTCACGGGGATGAGCAGTTCTTC. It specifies CAWSHGDEQFF.

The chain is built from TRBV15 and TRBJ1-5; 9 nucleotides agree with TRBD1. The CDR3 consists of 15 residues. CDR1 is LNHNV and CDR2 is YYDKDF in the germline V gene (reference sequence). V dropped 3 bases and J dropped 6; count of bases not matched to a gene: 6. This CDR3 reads CATSRSGTGSQPQHF. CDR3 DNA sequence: TGTGCCACCAGCAGGTCCGGGACAGGGAGTCAGCCCCAGCATTTT.

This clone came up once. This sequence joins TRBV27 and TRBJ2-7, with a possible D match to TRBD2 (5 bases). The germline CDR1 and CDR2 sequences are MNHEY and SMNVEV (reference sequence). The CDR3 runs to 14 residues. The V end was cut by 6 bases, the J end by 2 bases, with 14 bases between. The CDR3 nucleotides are TGTGCCAGCAGCACATTTGCGGGCACCTACGAGCAGTACTTC. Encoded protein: CASSTFAGTYEQYF.